The rows below give T cell receptor beta chains drawn from one sample of a study of human T cells and chemical hapten exposure. TCRdb reprocessed the RACE reads with MiXCR, giving one entry per CDR3 protein. The sample has about 140,000 distinct CDR3 sequences, 10% to 15% seen once. Sample: whole blood, taken in connection with sensitization to the hapten diphenylcyclopropenone (DPC). Every receptor here comes from a woman between 45 and 60 years old with alopecia areata. Some clones in this sample may be carry-over from other donors' samples. Both conserved end residues are part of each CDR3. The order of the fields is D gene, J gene, clone size, V gene, CDR3 protein. D genes are given only for firm matches. Not all rows give a size; the values are once, few, many and, for expanded clones, a class.

>TRBD2|TRBJ2-1|many|TRBV7-2
CASSPSGLAPYNEQFF
>TRBD1|TRBJ1-1|many|TRBV7-2
CASSLGWTGVNTEAFF
>TRBD1|TRBJ2-1|few|TRBV27
CASSLKTGINYNEQFF
>-|TRBJ2-3|few|TRBV20-1
CSAHPGGSTDTQYF
>-|TRBJ2-5|-|TRBV28
CASTKGLVQESQYF
>TRBD2|TRBJ2-3|-|TRBV30
CASGGGFDTQYF
>-|TRBJ2-1|many|TRBV11-2
CASSMRLNEQFF
>-|TRBJ1-5|few|TRBV18
CASSPAAGSYSNQPQHF
>TRBD1|TRBJ2-7|-|TRBV7-2
CASSLLAGQGVSYEQYF
>-|TRBJ2-3|many|TRBV11-2
CASSSQRGTDTQYF
>-|TRBJ2-5|many|TRBV10-3
CAISESPAGQETQYF
>-|TRBJ1-5|-|TRBV19
CALHQPQHF
>-|TRBJ2-1|-|TRBV25-1
CASSEPGGNEQFF
>TRBD1|TRBJ2-7|many|TRBV7-2
CASSDRSGQNAYEQYF
>TRBD2|TRBJ2-1|many|TRBV4-3
CASSRGLAGDNEQFF
>-|TRBJ2-5|-|TRBV14
CASSQLQVGRETQYF
>TRBD2|TRBJ2-3|few|TRBV12-3/TRBV12-4
CASTIAGGPNTQYF
>-|TRBJ2-7|few|TRBV7-2
CASSFDGGSYEQYF
>TRBD2|TRBJ2-3|-|TRBV6-6
CASSYSQSSGGVTDTQYF
>-|TRBJ2-5|-|TRBV9
CASSVGGAEETQYF
>-|TRBJ2-3|-|TRBV30
CAWRGSLVYTQYF
>TRBD2|TRBJ2-7|few|TRBV6-1
CASSPLAGEQYF
>-|TRBJ1-1|few|TRBV20-1
CSAPIGPGEAFF
>TRBD2|TRBJ2-7|few|TRBV4-2
CASSQSGGPSYEQYF
>TRBD1|TRBJ1-4|many|TRBV6-6
CASTKGTGVDEKLFF
>-|TRBJ2-7|-|TRBV28
CASSLPTRGGEVYF
>TRBD2|TRBJ2-2|-|TRBV5-1
CASSLGLAGANTGELFF
>-|TRBJ1-5|-|TRBV11-2
CASSFSQGNQPQHF
>-|TRBJ1-5|-|TRBV20-1
CSASLAGSNQPQHF
>-|TRBJ1-2|few|TRBV29-1
CSVLEQTDGYTF
>-|TRBJ2-4|-|TRBV28
CASSLPSGAKNIQYF
>TRBD1|TRBJ2-2|few|TRBV20-1
CSAPDRGTTGELFF
>-|TRBJ2-3|-|TRBV7-3
CASSISGAGDTQYF
>-|TRBJ1-6|-|TRBV6-5
CASSRAPGQSSPLHF
>-|TRBJ2-7|-|TRBV7-2
CASSFPSQREQYF
>TRBD1|TRBJ1-5|-|TRBV6-5
CASSQGTGGISNQPQHF
>-|TRBJ2-1|many|TRBV29-1
CSVESRYNEQFF
>-|TRBJ2-6|many|TRBV20-1
CSARDQSSGANVLTF
>-|TRBJ2-6|many|TRBV14
CASSQGETGANVLTF
>TRBD1|TRBJ2-1|many|TRBV7-2
CASSLRFRDRAQNEQFF
>TRBD1|TRBJ2-7|few|TRBV5-1
CASSFGTGYSYEQYF